What follows describes a single TCR beta chain. Generated by immunoSEQ multiplex PCR, the TCRdb table keeps only in-frame clones and is missing some. The sample consists of 190,000 or so clones, more than 65% of them appearing once. The V gene's germline CDR1 is MNHEY and CDR2 SVGEGT. V lost 5 bases and J lost 0, with 17 bases in between. This CDR3 is 17 amino acids long. The entry originates in a study of blood T cell repertoires in COVID-19. Everyone who took part was roughly 18 to 90 years old, and they came from 24 US areas. Researchers sorted participants into cohorts using their self-reported clinical history. Two negative PCRs, clearance, or symptom resolution had been documented for recovered Cohort 3 donors.

The TCR comes from a middle-aged man who had recovered from COVID-19. Source material: PBMCs or T cells enriched from blood (not recorded which). This chain links TRBV6-2 or TRBV6-3 with TRBJ2-1, with D tentatively TRBD2 (6 bases). The DNA of the CDR3 is TGTGCCAGCAGTCTGGAGGGTGAGGTAAGCTCCTACAATGAGCAGTTCTTC. This translates into CASSLEGEVSSYNEQFF.